Below are 32 T cell receptor beta chains sequenced from a single sample in a study of breast tumors, draining lymph nodes, adjacent tissues. Breast cancer patients provided tissue from their axillary draining lymph nodes. Each CDR3 protein is one row after TCRdb ran MiXCR on the multiplex PCR reads. The top ten hold about 2% of the sample, which has under 150,000 distinct CDR3 sequences, 21% seen once. Sequences were obtained from axillary lymph node tissue. Receptor source: a female donor with breast cancer. Some clones in this sample may be carry-over from other donors' samples.

This clonotype was found a few times. The V gene is TRBV19, the J gene TRBJ2-1; TRBD1 agrees at 8 bases. CDR1 LNHDA and CDR2 SQIVND come from the germline V gene (reference sequence). CDR3 length: 14 amino acids. The V and J ends lost 5 bases and 7 bases, in that order; junction bases with no gene match: 7. CDR3 in amino acids: CASSWTGSGNEQFF. DNA of the CDR3: TGTGCCAGTAGTTGGACAGGGAGTGGGAATGAGCAGTTCTTC.

At least ten counts were recorded for this clonotype. This rearrangement joins TRBV7-6 to TRBJ2-6; no reliable D call. The germline CDR1 and CDR2 sequences are SGHVS and FNYEAQ. The CDR3 consists of 15 residues. Deletions cut 5 bases from V and 0 bases from J, with 8 bases between. Here the CDR3 reads CASSPQISGANVLTF. The CDR3 DNA reads as TGTGCCAGCAGCCCTCAGATCTCTGGGGCCAACGTCCTGACTTTC.

At least ten counts were recorded for this clonotype. V and J are TRBV20-1 and TRBJ2-1, with D perhaps assigned TRBD1 or TRBD2 (5 bases each). Trimming took 7 bases from V and 2 from J, leaving 15 bases between them. The CDR3 loop spans 14 amino acids. Germline CDR1 is DFQATT and CDR2 is SNEGSKA (reference sequence). Here the CDR3 DNA reads TGCAGTGTAATGGGACCAAGCACCTACAATGAGCAGTTCTTC. Translated: CSVMGPSTYNEQFF.

In its sample, this clonotype was seen many times. V and J are TRBV28 and TRBJ2-5, with 10 positions matching TRBD2. Unmatched junction bases numbered 8, after V lost 6 bases and J lost 7 bases. Germline assignment: CDR1 MDHEN and CDR2 SYDVKM. The CDR3 extends over 14 amino acids. The DNA for the CDR3 is TGTGCCAGCAGGGAAGCGGGAGGGCAGGGGACCCAGTACTTC. Translated: CASREAGGQGTQYF.

This clonotype has at least ten counts. The chain employs TRBV12-5 and TRBJ2-7; D not resolved. Germline lookup yields CDR1 LGHNT and CDR2 FRNRAP. V was shortened by 1 base and J by 6 bases, with 25 bases between the two germline ends. The CDR3 is 18 residues long. CDR3: CASGLATGNVATLGEQYF. DNA of the CDR3: TGTGCTAGTGGTTTGGCCACGGGCAATGTGGCCACCCTTGGCGAGCAGTACTTC.

This clonotype has ten or more counts. V and J are TRBV6-2 or TRBV6-3 and TRBJ2-1, with D perhaps TRBD2 (5 bases). V gave up 8 bases and J gave up 3 bases, with 8 bases separating them. CDR3 size: 12 residues. The germline gives CDR1 MNHEY, CDR2 SVGEGT. CDR3 amino acids: CASAEGYNEQFF. The DNA of the CDR3 is TGTGCCAGCGCCGAGGGCTACAATGAGCAGTTCTTC.

This clonotype was counted many times. This rearrangement joins TRBV29-1 to TRBJ2-7; 11 bases are a match to TRBD2. With 7 bases clipped from V and 5 bases from J, the junction kept 13 bases outside the gene matches. The CDR3 has 15 residues. CDR1 and CDR2 from the germline V gene are SQVTM and ANQGSEA. CDR3 coding DNA: TGCAGCGCCGGAGGCGAGACTAGCGGGAACCACGAGCAGTACTTC. It translates to CSAGGETSGNHEQYF.

This clonotype appeared many times. The chain recombines TRBV7-9 with TRBJ2-5; 11 positions match TRBD2. The CDR3 loop spans 15 amino acids. Germline-derived CDR1 and CDR2 are SEHNR and FQNEAQ (reference sequence). The V and J ends lost 5 bases and 0 bases, in that order; junction bases with no gene match: 2. CDR3 in amino acids: CASSRTSGYQETQYF. CDR3 nucleotide sequence: TGTGCCAGCAGCAGGACTAGCGGGTACCAAGAGACCCAGTACTTC.

This clonotype was counted ten times or more. This chain joins TRBV5-4 and TRBJ1-6; 9 bases match TRBD1. The V and J ends lost 4 bases and 7 bases, in that order; junction bases with no gene match: 6. Germline-derived CDR1 and CDR2 are SGHNT and YYREEE (reference sequence). The CDR3 length is 15 residues. This CDR3 reads CASSRGTGYNSPLHF. CDR3 nucleotides: TGTGCCAGCAGCCGAGGGACAGGGTACAATTCACCCCTCCACTTT.

There are many counts of this clonotype. The chain links TRBV6-4 to TRBJ2-1, with D tentatively TRBD1 (5 bases). Per germline, CDR1 MRHNA and CDR2 SNTAGT. Trimming stripped 6 bases from V and 7 bases from J, with 13 bases between. This CDR3 is built from 13 residues. The CDR3 DNA follows: TGTGCCAGCAGCCAGGGATGGGGTAATGAGCAGTTCTTC. It is translated as CASSQGWGNEQFF.

To note about this clonotype: A read error may explain this, as a much larger clone is one base away. The chain joins TRBV3-1 to TRBJ2-1; 9 nucleotides agree with TRBD2. This CDR3 is 13 amino acids long. Germline V lookup: CDR1 LGHDT, CDR2 YNNKEL (reference sequence). J gave up 11 bases and V 5 bases, and 7 bases lay outside the gene matches. CDR3 nucleotide sequence: TGTGCCAGCAGCGGACTAGCGAGATCGCAGCAGTTCTTC. Protein product: CASSGLARSQQFF.

Notes on this clonotype: Since a much larger clone is just one base distant, this may be a read error. The V and J genes are TRBV12-3 or TRBV12-4 and TRBJ2-1; no clear D gene. The V end was cut by 6 bases, the J end by 4 bases, with 10 bases between. The CDR3 contains 13 residues. CDR3 sequence (DNA): TGTGCCAGCAGCTTTACGGTTTACAATGAGCAGTTCTTC. It is translated as CASSFTVYNEQFF.

In this sample, this clonotype turned up many times. The chain couples TRBV20-1 to TRBJ1-6; D not resolved. Germline V lookup: CDR1 DFQATT, CDR2 SNEGSKA (reference sequence). This CDR3 comprises 15 residues. V shed 6 bases and J shed 7 bases, with 19 bases lying between them. In nucleotides, the CDR3 is TGCAGTGCCCAGACGTTCGGACTGGGAAATTCACCCCTCCACTTT. This codes for CSAQTFGLGNSPLHF.

The sample holds many counts of this clonotype. This rearrangement joins TRBV2 to TRBJ2-1, with TRBD2 as a possible D gene (6 bases). In germline, CDR1 is SNHLY, CDR2 FYNNEI. CDR3 size: 13 residues. The V end was cut by 7 bases, the J end by 7 bases, with 14 bases between. Here the CDR3 reads CASNRDLENEQFF. CDR3 nucleotide sequence: TGTGCCAGCAACCGGGACTTAGAAAATGAGCAGTTCTTC.

This clonotype was observed at least ten times. V gene TRBV9 combines with J gene TRBJ1-5, with a tentative D call TRBD1 (6 bases). Per germline, CDR1 SGDLS and CDR2 YYNGEE. V was pared by 0 bases and J by 5 bases, with 12 bases between. The CDR3 is 15 amino acids. CDR3 coding DNA: TGTGCCAGCAGCGTAGAGGGGGTAATTGATCAGCCCCAGCATTTT. This sequence encodes CASSVEGVIDQPQHF. Combining the CDR3 with reference TRBV9 and TRBJ1-5 gives the whole variable domain DSGVTQTPKHLITATGQRVTLRCSPRSGDLSVYWYQQSLDQGLQFLIQYYNGEERAKGNILERFSAQQFPDLHSELNLSSLELGDSALYFCASSVEGVIDQPQHFGDGTRLSIL.

The gene calls are TRBV11-2 and TRBJ1-2; D unclear. CDR1 and CDR2 from the germline V gene are SGHAT and FQNNGV. The CDR3 covers 15 residues. Trimming stripped 5 bases from V and 5 bases from J, with 18 bases between. The CDR3 DNA is TGTGCCAGCAGCACAACACGAAGAGATGATTATGGCTACACCTTC. The encoded protein is CASSTTRRDDYGYTF.

About this clonotype: At one of its ends the junction is not consistent with the germline gene, which may arise from a read error. The chain is built from TRBV3-1 and TRBJ2-1; TRBD2 matches 7 bases. The length of the CDR3 is 15 residues. CDR1 is LGHDT and CDR2 is YNNKEL in the germline V gene (reference sequence). The CDR3, as DNA: TGTGCCAGCAGCCCCTTAGCGGGTGGTTTGAATGAGCGGTTCTTC. As protein: CASSPLAGGLNERFF.

Regarding this clonotype: This could be a read error, since a much larger clone is one nucleotide away. DNA of the CDR3: TGTGCCAGCAGCTCCCCCATGGCGGGAGCTATCAATGAGCAGTTCTTC. Amino acids: CASSSPMAGAINEQFF. V and J are TRBV13 and TRBJ2-1; the match to TRBD2 covers 7 bases. CDR1 is PRHDT, CDR2 FYEKMQ, per germline (reference sequence). The V gene end was trimmed by 4 bases and the J gene end by 6 bases; junction bases not matched to a gene: 12. There are 16 residues in the CDR3.

This clonotype was picked up many times. The CDR3 reads CSANPPRGTQYF. The CDR3 bases are TGCAGTGCGAACCCTCCACGGGGGACCCAGTACTTC. The chain couples TRBV20-1 to TRBJ2-5; D perhaps matches TRBD2 (5 bases). Trimming removed 6 bases at V and 7 bases at J, with 15 bases between. CDR1 and CDR2 (germline): DFQATT, SNEGSKA (reference sequence). The CDR3 extends over 12 amino acids.

The chain employs TRBV29-1 and TRBJ1-1; D call uncertain. The germline CDR1 and CDR2 sequences are SQVTM and ANQGSEA. The ends were cut back, 5 bases at V and 5 bases at J, with 9 bases in the middle. This CDR3 comprises 11 residues. Here the CDR3 DNA reads TGCAGCGTTCCCGGGGTGACTGAAGCTTTCTTT. Translating gives CSVPGVTEAFF.

This clonotype has at least ten counts. The genes are TRBV7-8 and TRBJ2-2; D not certain. Germline V gene lookup returns CDR1 SGHVS and CDR2 FQNEAQ. This CDR3 is 16 amino acids long. The V end lost 5 bases, the J end lost 5 bases, and 18 bases lay between the germline ends. CDR3 nucleotide sequence: TGTGCCAGCAGCCTGAGACCACCGGGCGAGACCGGGGAGCTGTTTTTT. Amino acid sequence: CASSLRPPGETGELFF.

The table lists this clonotype with a few counts. Relative to the germline gene, one junction end is altered; a read error may explain this. The genes are TRBV10-2 and TRBJ2-2, with a weak D call TRBD2 (6 bases). Germline V gene data show CDR1 as WSHSY and CDR2 as SAAADI. The CDR3 sequence is 16 residues long. Written as DNA, the CDR3 is TGCGCCAGCGGGAGATTGGCGGGTTCGAACACCGGGGGGCTGTTTTTT. It yields the protein CASGRLAGSNTGGLFF.

The chain carries TRBV19 and TRBJ2-3, with 7 bases fitting TRBD1. J gave up 4 bases and V 4 bases, and 8 bases lay outside the gene matches. Germline lookup yields CDR1 LNHDA and CDR2 SQIVND (reference sequence). CDR3 length: 15 residues. The CDR3 is CASSRGGVFPDTQYF. DNA for the CDR3: TGTGCCAGTAGTAGAGGGGGCGTGTTCCCAGATACGCAGTATTTT.

About this clonotype itself: This may arise from a read error, as a much more abundant clone is one base away. The V call is TRBV6-5, the J call TRBJ2-1; 8 bases align to TRBD2. In germline, CDR1 is MNHEY, CDR2 SVGAGI. The CDR3 loop spans 14 amino acids. CDR3 loop: CASRGTRTHNEQLF. Here the CDR3 DNA reads TGTGCCAGCCGAGGGACTAGGACCCACAATGAGCAGCTCTTC.

This clonotype was found many times. The DNA for the CDR3 is TGTGCCAGCCTGAATTGGGTGGGACAGCCTCAGTACTTC. It yields the protein CASLNWVGQPQYF. The gene calls are TRBV2 and TRBJ2-7, with 7 nucleotides matching TRBD1. Germline V gene data show CDR1 as SNHLY and CDR2 as FYNNEI. With V trimmed by 8 bases and J by 10 bases, 14 bases remained unmatched. This CDR3 is 13 amino acids long.

Many counts were recorded for this clonotype. V is TRBV29-1 and J is TRBJ2-7, with D possibly matching TRBD1 (6 bases). The CDR3 runs to 12 residues. Germline values: CDR1 SQVTM, CDR2 ANQGSEA. V lost 5 bases to trimming and J lost 1 base, with 9 bases between them. The CDR3 here is CSVWTVSYEQYF. The CDR3 nucleotides are TGCAGCGTTTGGACAGTTTCCTACGAGCAGTACTTC.

The chain carries TRBV5-5 and TRBJ1-1; D is perhaps TRBD1 (5 bases). V dropped 1 base and J dropped 3 bases, with 10 bases sitting between them. This CDR3 contains 14 residues. Germline V gives CDR1 SGHKS, CDR2 YYEKEE (reference sequence). Here the CDR3 DNA reads TGTGCCAGCAGCTTGTTTGGGGGAGACACTGAAGCTTTCTTT. It yields the protein CASSLFGGDTEAFF.

To note about this clonotype: A junction end diverges from the germline sequence, so it may reflect a read error. The V call is TRBV11-1, the J call TRBJ1-4, with TRBD1 identical over 9 bases. This CDR3 spans 18 amino acids. Germline values: CDR1 SGHAT, CDR2 FQDESV (reference sequence). CDR3 sequence: CAGSPWTGDTSTNEKLFF. As DNA, the CDR3 is TGTGCCGGCAGCCCTTGGACAGGGGATACCTCAACTAATGAAAAACTGTTTTTT.

In this sample, this clonotype turned up a few times. This sequence joins TRBV30 and TRBJ2-2; 9 positions agree with TRBD2. Germline V CDR1 and CDR2: GTSNPN, SVGIG (reference sequence). J gave up 5 bases and V 4 bases, and 11 bases lay outside the gene matches. This CDR3 is built from 16 residues. This chain's CDR3 is CAWTSLGGRGTGELFF. CDR3 nucleotide sequence: TGTGCCTGGACCTCTCTGGGCGGGAGGGGTACCGGGGAGCTGTTTTTT.

Note on this clonotype: A clone one base away is much larger, so this may be a read error. The chain links TRBV7-6 to TRBJ1-2; D possibly corresponds to TRBD1 (5 bases). V gave up 5 bases and J gave up 3 bases, with 13 bases separating them. Germline-derived CDR1 and CDR2 are SGHVS and FNYEAQ. This CDR3 spans 14 amino acids. CDR3 residues: CASSAGGSDYGYTF. The CDR3 nucleotides read TGTGCCAGCAGCGCGGGGGGATCCGACTATGGCTACACCTTC.

Ten or more counts support this clonotype. The V gene is TRBV6-1, the J gene TRBJ1-4; 7 bases are shared with TRBD1. The CDR3 loop spans 13 amino acids. Trimming took 6 bases from V and 8 from J; bases not matched to a gene: 6. Germline-derived CDR1 and CDR2 are MNHNS and SASEGT. The CDR3 sequence: CASRETGNEKLFF. CDR3 nucleotide sequence: TGTGCCAGCAGGGAGACAGGGAACGAAAAACTGTTTTTT.

In its sample, this clonotype was seen many times. The chain couples TRBV4-1 to TRBJ2-7; 9 bases align to TRBD2. CDR1 and CDR2 from the germline V gene are MGHRA and YSYEKL. This CDR3 comprises 15 residues. Losses at the gene ends were 0 bases for V and 5 bases for J; bases not matched to a gene: 5. CDR3: CASSQEELAGDEQYF. The CDR3 coding sequence is TGCGCCAGCAGCCAAGAGGAACTAGCGGGCGACGAGCAGTACTTC.